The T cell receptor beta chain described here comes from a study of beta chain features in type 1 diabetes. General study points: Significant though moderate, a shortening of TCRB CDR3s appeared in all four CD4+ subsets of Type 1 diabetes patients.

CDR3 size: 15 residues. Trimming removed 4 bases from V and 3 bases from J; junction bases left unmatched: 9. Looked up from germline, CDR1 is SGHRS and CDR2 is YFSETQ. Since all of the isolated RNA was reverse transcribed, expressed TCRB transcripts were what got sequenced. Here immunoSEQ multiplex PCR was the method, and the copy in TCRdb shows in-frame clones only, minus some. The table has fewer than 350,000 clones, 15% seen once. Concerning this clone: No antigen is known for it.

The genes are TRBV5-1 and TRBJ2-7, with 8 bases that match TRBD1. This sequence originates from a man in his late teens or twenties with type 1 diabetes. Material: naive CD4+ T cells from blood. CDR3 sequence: CASSDTQGGGYEQYF. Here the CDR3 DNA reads TGCGCCAGCAGCGATACACAGGGGGGCGGCTACGAGCAGTACTTC.